These 23 T cell receptor beta chains originate from one sample sequenced in a study of beta chain features in type 1 diabetes. The sequenced template was cDNA made from the entire isolated RNA. Using immunoSEQ multiplex PCR, the repertoire was profiled, and TCRdb retains in-frame clones only, with some absent. The sample lists 110,000 to 150,000 clones, 9.2% occurring once. The sample was central memory CD4+ T cells from blood. All receptors come from a man aged 18 to 29 in good health.

The chain joins TRBV9 to TRBJ2-3, with 8 bases that match TRBD1. The CDR3 totals 15 residues. The germline gives CDR1 SGDLS, CDR2 YYNGEE. V dropped 5 bases and J dropped 2; count of bases not matched to a gene: 7. The CDR3 region has the DNA TGTGCCAGCAGGGCGACAGGGGTCCCCACAGATACGCAGTATTTT. Amino acids: CASRATGVPTDTQYF.

V usage is TRBV9 and J usage is TRBJ2-5; 12 positions agree with TRBD2. The closer fit of TRBJ2-7 to the DNA end suggests the J call may be wrong. Germline CDR1 SGDLS, CDR2 YYNGEE. The CDR3 loop spans 15 amino acids. CDR3 coding DNA: TGTGCCAGCAGCGTAGCGACTAGCGGGGGTAACGAGCAGTACTTC. It is translated as CASSVATSGGNEQYF.

This clone has a count of ten or more. V gene TRBV7-9 combines with J gene TRBJ2-3, with a weak D call TRBD1 (6 bases). The CDR3 contains 14 residues. Germline V gene data show CDR1 as SEHNR and CDR2 as FQNEAQ (reference sequence). Trimming removed 4 bases from V and 3 bases from J, with 11 bases in between. The CDR3 DNA sequence: TGTGCCAGCAGCTATAGGACAGCTACAGATACGCAGTATTTT. Its protein product is CASSYRTATDTQYF.

V and J are TRBV4-1 and TRBJ2-1, with 12 bases lining up with TRBD1. The CDR3 length is 16 residues. Germline V CDR1 and CDR2: MGHRA, YSYEKL. V was clipped by 1 base and J by 7 bases; unmatched bases: 5. The CDR3 bases are TGCGCCAGCAGCCAAGGGGGACAGGGGGCGAGGAATGAGCAGTTCTTC. This sequence encodes CASSQGGQGARNEQFF.

The CDR3 reads CASSLESGGAAADTQYF. The CDR3 bases are TGTGCCAGCAGCTTAGAAAGCGGGGGGGCAGCTGCAGATACGCAGTATTTT. V is TRBV7-6 and J is TRBJ2-3; 10 bases align to TRBD2. The J segment lost 4 bases and the V segment lost 1 base, leaving 8 bases of the junction unmatched. CDR1 is SGHVS, CDR2 FNYEAQ, per germline. CDR3 length: 17 residues.

The chain carries TRBV5-4 and TRBJ2-5; 11 bases are shared with TRBD2. With 3 bases clipped from V and 2 bases from J, the junction kept 9 bases outside the gene matches. Germline CDR1 is SGHNT and CDR2 is YYREEE (reference sequence). The CDR3 runs to 17 residues. CDR3 loop: CASSSFVTSGAQETQYF. CDR3 DNA sequence: TGTGCCAGCAGCTCTTTCGTGACTAGCGGGGCTCAAGAGACCCAGTACTTC. Full variable domain (missing parts from reference TRBV5-4 and TRBJ2-5): ETGVTQSPTHLIKTRGQQVTLRCSSQSGHNTVSWYQQALGQGPQFIFQYYREEENGRGNFPPRFSGLQFPNYSSELNVNALELDDSALYLCASSSFVTSGAQETQYFGPGTRLLVL.

About this clone: This sample includes further DNA sequences coding for the same CDR3. The V call is TRBV18, the J call TRBJ1-1, with 9 bases identical to TRBD1. Germline V gives CDR1 KGHSH, CDR2 LQKENI. V shed 8 bases, J shed 3 bases, and the junction held 4 bases outside the gene matches. This CDR3 has 13 amino acids. CDR3 loop: CASSRQGDTEAFF. The DNA for the CDR3 is TGTGCCAGCAGCCGACAGGGGGACACTGAAGCTTTCTTT.

The J gene is TRBJ1-4, the V gene TRBV5-6; maybe TRBD1 (5 bases). This CDR3 contains 14 residues. Germline CDR1 and CDR2: SGHDT and YYEEEE. Trimming removed 0 bases from V and 8 bases from J, with 11 bases in between. CDR3 nucleotide sequence: TGTGCCAGCAGCTTGGACGCAGGGCGGGAAAAACTGTTTTTT. It specifies CASSLDAGREKLFF. Supplemented by reference TRBV5-6 and TRBJ1-4, the full variable domain reads DAGVTQSPTHLIKTRGQQVTLRCSPKSGHDTVSWYQQALGQGPQFIFQYYEEEERQRGNFPDRFSGHQFPNYSSELNVNALLLGDSALYLCASSLDAGREKLFFGSGTQLSVL.

The rearrangement joins TRBV7-9 to TRBJ2-1; TRBD2 might be the D (5 bases). V lost 5 bases, J lost 9 bases, and 8 bases lay in between. The CDR3 length is 11 residues. The germline V gene encodes CDR1 SEHNR and CDR2 FQNEAQ (reference sequence). CDR3 coding DNA: TGTGCCAGCAGCCAAAGCGGTGAGCAGTTCTTC. Translation gives CASSQSGEQFF. The full variable domain, with the rest looked up from reference TRBV7-9 and TRBJ2-1, is DTGVSQNPRHKITKRGQNVTFRCDPISEHNRLYWYRQTLGQGPEFLTYFQNEAQLEKSRLLSDRFSAERPKGSFSTLEIQRTEQGDSAMYLCASSQSGEQFFGPGTRLTVL.

The J gene is TRBJ1-1, the V gene TRBV5-4, with 8 bases matching TRBD1. The V gene end was trimmed by 3 bases and the J gene end by 3 bases; junction bases not matched to a gene: 7. The V gene's germline CDR1 is SGHNT and CDR2 YYREEE (reference sequence). The CDR3 is 15 residues long. The CDR3 DNA follows: TGTGCCAGCAGCTCTACAGGGGGTTGGTACACTGAAGCTTTCTTT. Its protein is CASSSTGGWYTEAFF.

This clone occurred a few times. The chain joins TRBV2 to TRBJ2-5, with D tentatively TRBD2 (5 bases). The CDR3 extends over 15 amino acids. The germline CDR1 and CDR2 sequences are SNHLY and FYNNEI. Between the trimmed V and J ends, which lost 3 bases and 4 bases, there was a span of 15 bases. CDR3 nucleotide sequence: TGTGCCAGCAGTGATGTCGGAGGATTTGGAGAGACCCAGTACTTC. It encodes CASSDVGGFGETQYF.

In its sample, this clone was seen many times. This chain's CDR3 is CASSVPRELFF. The CDR3 DNA is TGTGCCAGTAGTGTTCCAAGGGAGCTGTTTTTT. The rearrangement uses TRBV19 and TRBJ2-2; no reliable D call. The germline V gene has CDR1 LNHDA and CDR2 SQIVND (reference sequence). This CDR3 is built from 11 residues. Trimming took 5 bases from V and 9 from J, leaving 7 bases between them.

This clone was seen a few times. CDR3 in DNA: TGCGCCAGCAGCCAAGGGACAGGGGGGGGTCAGGAGACCCAGTACTTC. Translating it yields CASSQGTGGGQETQYF. The V and J genes are TRBV4-3 and TRBJ2-5; 10 bases are a match to TRBD1. The CDR3 has 16 amino acids. The germline CDR1 and CDR2 sequences are LGHNA and YSLEER. V lost 1 base, J lost 5 bases, and 7 bases stayed unmatched.

This clone was counted a few times. This chain uses TRBV30 with TRBJ1-4; D might be TRBD1 (5 bases). Germline V gene data show CDR1 as GTSNPN and CDR2 as SVGIG (reference sequence). The V gene lost 3 bases and the J gene lost 4 bases, with 9 bases spanning the gap. This CDR3 has 13 residues. The CDR3 reads CAWRGGSNEKLFF. CDR3 DNA: TGTGCCTGGAGGGGGGGTAGTAATGAAAAACTGTTTTTT.

The chain carries TRBV6-1 and TRBJ2-5; D unresolved. This CDR3 region has 11 residues. Germline lookup yields CDR1 MNHNS and CDR2 SASEGT. Trimming stripped 6 bases from V and 5 bases from J, with 7 bases between. Written as DNA, the CDR3 is TGTGCCAGCAGCCCCCGGGAGACCCAGTACTTC. Its protein is CASSPRETQYF.

This chain connects TRBV6-6 to TRBJ1-1; tentatively, D is TRBD1 (5 bases). Trimming left V 7 bases short and J 6 bases short, with 18 bases between. The CDR3 runs to 14 residues. Germline V lookup: CDR1 MNHNY, CDR2 SVGAGI (reference sequence). The chain's CDR3 is CASKIEGESPEAFF. CDR3 bases: TGTGCCAGCAAAATTGAAGGGGAAAGCCCTGAAGCTTTCTTT.

This clone occurred a few times. The rearrangement joins TRBV13 to TRBJ2-5; no clear D. The V gene's germline CDR1 is PRHDT and CDR2 FYEKMQ (reference sequence). The CDR3 totals 14 residues. Trimming removed 2 bases from V and 3 bases from J, with 10 bases in between. The CDR3 DNA reads TGTGCCAGCAGCTTACGGTTACGGGAAGAGACCCAGTACTTC. Translating gives CASSLRLREETQYF. The full variable domain, completed using reference TRBV13 and TRBJ2-5, is AAGVIQSPRHLIKEKRETATLKCYPIPRHDTVYWYQQGPGQDPQFLISFYEKMQSDKGSIPDRFSAQQFSDYHSELNMSSLELGDSALYFCASSLRLREETQYFGPGTRLLVL.

There are a few counts of this clone. The CDR3 sequence: CASSLGTSGELFF. The CDR3 DNA reads as TGTGCCAGCAGCCTTGGGACTAGCGGGGAGCTGTTTTTT. The chain uses TRBV2 and TRBJ2-2; 8 nucleotides match TRBD2. CDR3 size: 13 residues. Germline lookup yields CDR1 SNHLY and CDR2 FYNNEI. With V trimmed by 6 bases and J by 7 bases, 4 bases remained unmatched. Full variable domain (remainder filled in from reference TRBV2 and TRBJ2-2): EPEVTQTPSHQVTQMGQEVILRCVPISNHLYFYWYRQILGQKVEFLVSFYNNEISEKSEIFDDQFSVERPDGSNFTLKIRSTKLEDSAMYFCASSLGTSGELFFGEGSRLTVL.

This clone was seen more than once but under ten times. At one end the junction does not follow the germline gene, possibly because of a read error. The chain joins TRBV18 to TRBJ2-1; 7 positions match TRBD1. The CDR3 is 15 amino acids. Germline loops: CDR1 KGHSH, CDR2 LQKENI. The CDR3 DNA sequence: TGTGCCAGCCCACCCGGACAGGCGCACTACAATGAGCAGTTCTTC. It translates to CASPPGQAHYNEQFF. Full variable domain (rest looked up from reference TRBV18 and TRBJ2-1): NAGVMQNPRHLVRRRGQEARLRCSPMKGHSHVYWYRQLPEEGLKFMVYLQKENIIDESGMPKERFSAEFPKEGPSILRIQQVVRGDSAAYFCASPPGQAHYNEQFFGPGTRLTVL.

This clone was seen more than once but under ten times. This chain connects TRBV5-1 to TRBJ2-5; TRBD1 aligns across 7 bases. There are 14 residues in the CDR3. Trimming at V came to 4 bases and at J to 3 bases, leaving 6 bases not matched to a gene. CDR1 is SGHRS and CDR2 is YFSETQ in the germline V gene. The CDR3 coding sequence is TGCGCCAGCAGCCCGACCGACAGGGAAGAGACCCAGTACTTC. Translated: CASSPTDREETQYF.

The genes are TRBV5-8 and TRBJ2-2; unclear D gene. Per the germline V gene, CDR1 is SGHTS and CDR2 is YDEGEE. The CDR3 contains 15 residues. V was pared by 0 bases and J by 4 bases, with 10 bases between. The DNA for the CDR3 is TGTGCCAGCAGCTTGGGTCGGGTCTCCACCGGGGAGCTGTTTTTT. Translation: CASSLGRVSTGELFF.

This clone was seen more than once but under ten times. The chain links TRBV7-8 to TRBJ2-2, with D maybe TRBD2 (6 bases). The CDR3 totals 15 residues. Germline V lookup: CDR1 SGHVS, CDR2 FQNEAQ. The ends were cut back, 2 bases at V and 7 bases at J, with 14 bases in the middle. CDR3 DNA sequence: TGTGCCAGCAGCTTACAGGCGCGGGGAGGCGGGGAGCTGTTTTTT. It translates to CASSLQARGGGELFF.

This clone was seen a few times. The rearrangement uses TRBV15 and TRBJ2-5; the D is unclear. V gave up 3 bases and J gave up 5 bases, with 7 bases separating them. Germline CDR1 and CDR2: LNHNV and YYDKDF (reference sequence). The CDR3 length is 12 residues. The CDR3 bases are TGTGCCACCAGCAGCGGGTCTGAGACCCAGTACTTC. This sequence encodes CATSSGSETQYF.